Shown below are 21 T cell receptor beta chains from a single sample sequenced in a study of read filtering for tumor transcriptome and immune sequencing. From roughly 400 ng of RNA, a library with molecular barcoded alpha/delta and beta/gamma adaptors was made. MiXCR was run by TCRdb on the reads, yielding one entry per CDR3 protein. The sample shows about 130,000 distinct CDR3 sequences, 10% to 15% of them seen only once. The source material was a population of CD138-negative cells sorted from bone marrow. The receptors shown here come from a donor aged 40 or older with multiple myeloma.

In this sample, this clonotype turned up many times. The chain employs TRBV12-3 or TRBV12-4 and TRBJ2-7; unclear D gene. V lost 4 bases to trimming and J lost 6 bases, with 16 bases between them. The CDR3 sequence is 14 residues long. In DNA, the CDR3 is TGTGCCAGCAGTTCACCGTGGGGTTGGGGCGAGCAGTACTTC. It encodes CASSSPWGWGEQYF.

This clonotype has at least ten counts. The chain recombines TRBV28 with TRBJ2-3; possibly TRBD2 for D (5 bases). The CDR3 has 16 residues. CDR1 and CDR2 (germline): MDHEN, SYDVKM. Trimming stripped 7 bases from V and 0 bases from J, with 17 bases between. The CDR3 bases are TGTGCCAGCATGCGTCGAGGGTCCAGTAGCACAGATACGCAGTATTTT. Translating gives CASMRRGSSSTDTQYF. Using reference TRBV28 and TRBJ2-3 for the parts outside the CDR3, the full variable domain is DVKVTQSSRYLVKRTGEKVFLECVQDMDHENMFWYRQDPGLGLRLIYFSYDVKMKEKGDIPEGYSVSREKKERFSLILESASTNQTSMYLCASMRRGSSSTDTQYFGPGTRLTVL.

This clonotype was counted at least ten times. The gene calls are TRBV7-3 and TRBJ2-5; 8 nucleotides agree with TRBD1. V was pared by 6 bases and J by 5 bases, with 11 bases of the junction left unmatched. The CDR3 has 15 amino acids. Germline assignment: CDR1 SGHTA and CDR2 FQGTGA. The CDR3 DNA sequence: TGTGCCAGCAGTCAAACGGCAGGGGGCGGGGAGACCCAGTACTTC. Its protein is CASSQTAGGGETQYF.

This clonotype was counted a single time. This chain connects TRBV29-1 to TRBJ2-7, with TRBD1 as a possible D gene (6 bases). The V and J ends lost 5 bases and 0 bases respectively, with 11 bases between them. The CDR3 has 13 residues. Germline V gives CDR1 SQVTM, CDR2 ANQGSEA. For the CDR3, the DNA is TGCAGCGTTACGACGACAGGCTCCTACGAGCAGTACTTC. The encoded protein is CSVTTTGSYEQYF.

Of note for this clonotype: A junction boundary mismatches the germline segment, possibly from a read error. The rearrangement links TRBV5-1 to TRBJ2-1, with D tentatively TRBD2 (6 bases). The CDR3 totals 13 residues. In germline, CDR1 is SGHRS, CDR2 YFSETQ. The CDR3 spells CACSLGGYNEQFF. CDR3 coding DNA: TGCGCCTGCAGCTTGGGGGGCTACAATGAGCAGTTCTTC.

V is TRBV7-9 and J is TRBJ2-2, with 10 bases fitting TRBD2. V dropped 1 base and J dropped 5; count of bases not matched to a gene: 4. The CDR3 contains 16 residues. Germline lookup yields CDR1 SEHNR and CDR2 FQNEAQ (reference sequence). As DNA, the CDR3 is TGTGCCAGCAGCTTAGTGTCTAGCGGGAGTACCGGGGAGCTGTTTTTT. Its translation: CASSLVSSGSTGELFF.

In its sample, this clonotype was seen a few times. The CDR3 region is CASSRTGRTHTDTQYF. DNA for the CDR3: TGTGCCAGCAGCCGGACGGGCCGGACGCACACAGATACGCAGTATTTT. V and J are TRBV7-8 and TRBJ2-3; D gene ambiguous. V dropped 5 bases and J dropped 2 bases, with 17 bases sitting between them. The germline V gene has CDR1 SGHVS and CDR2 FQNEAQ. This CDR3 comprises 16 residues.

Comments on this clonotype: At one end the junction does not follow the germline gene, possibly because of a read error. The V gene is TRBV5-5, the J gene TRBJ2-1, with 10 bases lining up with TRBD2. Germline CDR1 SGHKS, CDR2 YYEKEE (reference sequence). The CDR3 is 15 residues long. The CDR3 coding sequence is TGTGCCAGCGGCCCTCAAGCGGGGGGGTTCAATGAGCAGCTCTTC. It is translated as CASGPQAGGFNEQLF.

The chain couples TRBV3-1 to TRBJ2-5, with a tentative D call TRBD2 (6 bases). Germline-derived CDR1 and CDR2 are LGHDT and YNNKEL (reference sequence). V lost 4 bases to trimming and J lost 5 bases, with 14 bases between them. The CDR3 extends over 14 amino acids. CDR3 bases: TGTGCCAGCAGCCCGGGACTCTACGGGGAGACCCAGTACTTC. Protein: CASSPGLYGETQYF.

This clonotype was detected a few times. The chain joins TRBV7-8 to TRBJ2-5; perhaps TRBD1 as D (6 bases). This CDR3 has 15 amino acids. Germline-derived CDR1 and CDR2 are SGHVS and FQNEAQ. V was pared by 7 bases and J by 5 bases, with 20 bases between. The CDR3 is CASTNQGLTRETQYF. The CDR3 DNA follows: TGTGCCAGCACCAACCAGGGGTTAACCAGGGAGACCCAGTACTTC.

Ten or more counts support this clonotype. CDR3 amino acids: CSGAVQGLAGDEQFF. The CDR3 DNA sequence: TGCAGCGGAGCCGTGCAGGGACTAGCGGGAGACGAGCAGTTCTTC. V usage is TRBV29-1 and J usage is TRBJ2-1, with TRBD2 matching 14 bases. Germline trimming cut 7 bases from V and 10 bases from J; bases unmatched to any gene: 12. The CDR3 is 15 amino acids. Germline V gene sequence: CDR1 SQVTM, CDR2 ANQGSEA.

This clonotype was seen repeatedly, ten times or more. The CDR3 loop is CASSPGTVYGYTF. For the CDR3, the DNA is TGTGCCAGCAGCCCCGGGACAGTCTATGGCTACACCTTC. The gene calls are TRBV12-3 or TRBV12-4 and TRBJ1-2, with TRBD1 identical over 7 bases. The CDR3 extends over 13 amino acids. Trimming cost V 6 bases and J 4 bases; bases outside gene matches: 5.

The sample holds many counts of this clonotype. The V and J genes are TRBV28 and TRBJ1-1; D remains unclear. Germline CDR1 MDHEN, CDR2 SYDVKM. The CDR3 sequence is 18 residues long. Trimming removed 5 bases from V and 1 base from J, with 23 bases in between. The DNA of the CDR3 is TGTGCCAGCAGTGCCTTGGGCAGCGCCGGACCTCAGAACACTGAAGCTTTCTTT. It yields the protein CASSALGSAGPQNTEAFF. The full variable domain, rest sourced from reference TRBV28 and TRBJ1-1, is DVKVTQSSRYLVKRTGEKVFLECVQDMDHENMFWYRQDPGLGLRLIYFSYDVKMKEKGDIPEGYSVSREKKERFSLILESASTNQTSMYLCASSALGSAGPQNTEAFFGQGTRLTVV.

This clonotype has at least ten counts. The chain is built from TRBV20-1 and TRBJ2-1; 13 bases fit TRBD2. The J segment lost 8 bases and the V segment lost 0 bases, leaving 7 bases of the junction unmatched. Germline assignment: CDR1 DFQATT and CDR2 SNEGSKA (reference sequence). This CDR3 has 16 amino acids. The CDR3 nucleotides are TGCAGTGCTAGAGATCGGACTAGCGGGAGAGGTGATGAGCAGTTCTTC. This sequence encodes CSARDRTSGRGDEQFF.

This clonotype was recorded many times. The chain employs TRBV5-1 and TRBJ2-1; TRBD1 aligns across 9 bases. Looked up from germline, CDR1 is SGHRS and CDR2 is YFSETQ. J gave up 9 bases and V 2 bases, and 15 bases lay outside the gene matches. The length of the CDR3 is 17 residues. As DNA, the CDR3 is TGCGCCAGCAGCTTATTACCCGCGGGACAGGGACAGTTTGAGCAGTTCTTC. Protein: CASSLLPAGQGQFEQFF.

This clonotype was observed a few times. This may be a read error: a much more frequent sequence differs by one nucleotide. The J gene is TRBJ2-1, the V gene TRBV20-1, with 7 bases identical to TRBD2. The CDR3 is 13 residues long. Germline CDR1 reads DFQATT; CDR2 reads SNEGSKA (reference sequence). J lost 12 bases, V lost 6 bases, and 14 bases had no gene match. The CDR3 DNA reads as TGCAGTGCCGGGACTACTACACGCGATGGGCAGTTCTTC. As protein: CSAGTTTRDGQFF.

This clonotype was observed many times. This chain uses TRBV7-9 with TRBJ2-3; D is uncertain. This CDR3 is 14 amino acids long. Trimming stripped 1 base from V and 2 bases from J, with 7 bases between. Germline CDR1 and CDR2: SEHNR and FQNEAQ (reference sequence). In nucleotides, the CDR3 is TGTGCCAGCAGCTTAGGCTACGACACAGATACGCAGTATTTT. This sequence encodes CASSLGYDTDTQYF.

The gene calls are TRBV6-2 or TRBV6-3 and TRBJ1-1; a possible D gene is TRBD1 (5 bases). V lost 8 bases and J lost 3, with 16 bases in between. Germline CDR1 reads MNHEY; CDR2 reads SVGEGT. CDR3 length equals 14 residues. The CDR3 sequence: CASGAAPGHTEAFF. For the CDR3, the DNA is TGTGCCAGCGGGGCCGCCCCCGGGCACACTGAAGCTTTCTTT.

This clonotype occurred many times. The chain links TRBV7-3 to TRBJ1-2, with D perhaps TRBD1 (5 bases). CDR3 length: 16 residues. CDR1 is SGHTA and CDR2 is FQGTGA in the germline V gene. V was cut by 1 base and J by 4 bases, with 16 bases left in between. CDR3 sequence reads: CASSLIVWGTSYGYTF. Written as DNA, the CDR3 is TGTGCCAGCAGCTTAATCGTTTGGGGCACATCCTATGGCTACACCTTC.

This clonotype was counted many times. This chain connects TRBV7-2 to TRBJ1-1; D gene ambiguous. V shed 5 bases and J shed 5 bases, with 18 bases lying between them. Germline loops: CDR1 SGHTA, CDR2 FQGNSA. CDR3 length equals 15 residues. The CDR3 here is CASSLPAGVGTEAFF. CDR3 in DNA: TGTGCCAGCAGCCTTCCCGCCGGGGTGGGAACTGAAGCTTTCTTT.

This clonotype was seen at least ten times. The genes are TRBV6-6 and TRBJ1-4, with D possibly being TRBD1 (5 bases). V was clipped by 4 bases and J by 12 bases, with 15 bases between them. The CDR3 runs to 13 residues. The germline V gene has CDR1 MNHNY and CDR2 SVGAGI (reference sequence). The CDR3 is CASSSSRGWELFF. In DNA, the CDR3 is TGTGCCAGCAGTTCGTCGCGGGGGTGGGAACTGTTTTTT.